Shown below are 19 T cell receptor beta chains from a single sample sequenced in a study of shared T cell receptors in the human thymus (dated by TCRdb to the early 2020s). To prepare the library, the immunoSEQ multiplex PCR assay was applied. TCRdb stores this immuneACCESS table with in-frame sequences only. Part of the clones is absent; in the studies checked, under half of the shortfall reflects unresolved V genes, and no reason is known for the rest. Counted in this sample were hundreds of thousands of clones; around 87% of them appeared once. The ten largest clones take up 0.0094% of the sample. This same sample was also part of a study on human thymus T cells.

The sample consisted of thymocytes. The receptors stem from a boy younger than two with a congenital heart defect. Donor details come from another sample of the same person, matched by shared clones.

A remark on this clone: A junction end diverges from the germline sequence, so it may reflect a read error. The chain has TRBV7-9 and TRBJ2-1, with a weak D call TRBD2 (6 bases). CDR3 length: 15 amino acids. Germline-derived CDR1 and CDR2 are SEHNR and FQNEAQ (reference sequence). The CDR3 region is CASSCMRGDFNEQFF. Written as DNA, the CDR3 is TGTGCCAGCAGCTGCATGCGGGGAGATTTTAATGAACAGTTCTTC.

The CDR3 sequence is CASSDGAESTDTQYF. The CDR3 region has the DNA TGTGCCAGCAGTGACGGGGCAGAAAGCACAGATACGCAGTATTTT. The chain uses TRBV6-4 and TRBJ2-3, with TRBD1 as a possible D gene (5 bases). The V end was cut by 2 bases, the J end by 0 bases, with 9 bases between. The CDR3 runs 15 residues. The V gene's germline CDR1 is MRHNA and CDR2 SNTAGT.

This clone has a handful of counts. The rearrangement links TRBV27 to TRBJ1-5; possibly TRBD1 for D (5 bases). V was shortened by 4 bases and J by 5 bases, with 9 bases between the two germline ends. Germline values: CDR1 MNHEY, CDR2 SMNVEV (reference sequence). This CDR3 is built from 13 residues. CDR3 sequence: CASSSQGDQPQHF. CDR3 DNA: TGTGCCAGCAGTTCTCAGGGCGATCAGCCCCAGCATTTT.

The V gene is TRBV28, the J gene TRBJ1-5, with 7 bases identical to TRBD1. There are 18 residues in the CDR3. The V gene's germline CDR1 is MDHEN and CDR2 SYDVKM. V trimming: 2 bases; J trimming: 1 base; junction bases outside the gene matches: 11. The CDR3 reads CASSLNPDRVRSNQPQHF. The CDR3 bases are TGTGCCAGCAGTTTAAACCCAGACAGGGTCCGCAGCAATCAGCCCCAGCATTTT.

Of note for this clone: The junction and the germline gene differ at one end; a read error may be behind it. This chain links TRBV18 with TRBJ2-6, with 9 bases aligning to TRBD1. CDR3 length: 20 residues. CDR1 KGHSH and CDR2 LQKENI come from the germline V gene. The CDR3 is CASSPLPNRGHGSGANVLTF. Here the CDR3 DNA reads TGTGCCAGCTCTCCACTTCCAAACAGGGGGCATGGGTCTGGGGCCAACGTCCTGACTTTC.

This clone has just one count. The chain uses TRBV15 and TRBJ2-1, with TRBD2 matching 13 bases. This CDR3 is built from 18 residues. V gave up 0 bases and J gave up 5 bases; unmatched junction bases: 7. CDR1 and CDR2 (germline): LNHNV, YYDKDF (reference sequence). CDR3 sequence reads: CATSRETPGLAGNNEQFF. CDR3 coding DNA: TGTGCCACCAGCAGAGAGACCCCGGGACTAGCGGGGAACAATGAGCAGTTCTTC.

This chain links TRBV13 with TRBJ1-2; D might be TRBD1 (6 bases). The germline V gene encodes CDR1 PRHDT and CDR2 FYEKMQ (reference sequence). The CDR3 sequence is 14 residues long. V was shortened by 5 bases and J by 5 bases, with 15 bases between the two germline ends. CDR3 DNA sequence: TGTGCCAGCAGCCTTAAGGGGGTGTGGTATGGCTACACCTTC. Translating gives CASSLKGVWYGYTF.

A note on this clone: A junction end diverges from the germline sequence, so it may reflect a read error. This rearrangement joins TRBV9 to TRBJ1-1, with no clear D. In germline, CDR1 is SGDLS, CDR2 YYNGEE. The CDR3 is 9 residues long. This chain's CDR3 is CASSSELAF. CDR3 coding DNA: TGTGCCAGCAGCTCCGAACTCGCCTTT.

V is TRBV6-1 and J is TRBJ1-3; 8 bases are a match to TRBD1. This CDR3 region has 16 residues. V trimming: 2 bases; J trimming: 0 bases; junction bases outside the gene matches: 3. The germline CDR1 and CDR2 sequences are MNHNS and SASEGT. As DNA, the CDR3 is TGTGCCAGCAGTGAAAGGACAGGGAGCTCTGGAAACACCATATATTTT. This sequence encodes CASSERTGSSGNTIYF.

This clone has just a few counts. The V and J genes are TRBV5-6 and TRBJ1-2; D unresolved. The CDR3 totals 13 residues. V was shortened by 4 bases and J by 6 bases, with 13 bases between the two germline ends. Germline values: CDR1 SGHDT, CDR2 YYEEEE. The CDR3 region is CASSHGLVDGYTF. DNA of the CDR3: TGTGCCAGCAGCCACGGACTAGTAGATGGCTACACCTTC.

The rearrangement joins TRBV2 to TRBJ1-2; the D is unclear. This CDR3 has 11 amino acids. CDR1 is SNHLY, CDR2 FYNNEI, per germline. Between the trimmed V and J ends, which lost 8 bases and 2 bases, there was a span of 6 bases. The CDR3 here is CASGGNYGYTF. In DNA, the CDR3 is TGTGCCAGCGGAGGGAACTATGGCTACACCTTC.

The chain uses TRBV7-2 and TRBJ2-1, with TRBD2 matching 12 bases. The CDR3 spans 17 residues. Germline V gene lookup returns CDR1 SGHTA and CDR2 FQGNSA. Trimming took 5 bases from V and 5 from J; bases not matched to a gene: 10. Here the CDR3 DNA reads TGTGCCAGCAGCCCGCTACTAGCGGGGGGCTCAAACAATGAGCAGTTCTTC. Amino acids: CASSPLLAGGSNNEQFF.

This clone appeared once. The chain has TRBV27 and TRBJ2-3; 10 bases map to TRBD2. Germline values: CDR1 MNHEY, CDR2 SMNVEV (reference sequence). The CDR3 loop spans 19 amino acids. Trimming cost V 2 bases and J 1 base; bases outside gene matches: 12. The CDR3 DNA reads as TGTGCCAGCAGTTTAACCCCAGCAAGCGGGAGGGCCCGCACAGATACGCAGTATTTT. Its translation: CASSLTPASGRARTDTQYF.

The chain recombines TRBV4-3 with TRBJ2-3; D call uncertain. Trimming pared 0 bases from V and 0 bases from J, leaving 13 bases between. The CDR3 consists of 17 residues. Germline-derived CDR1 and CDR2 are LGHNA and YSLEER. The CDR3 is CASSQENWRTSTDTQYF. CDR3 nucleotide sequence: TGCGCCAGCAGCCAAGAGAATTGGAGAACTAGCACAGATACGCAGTATTTT.

This chain joins TRBV7-9 and TRBJ2-5, with TRBD1 matching over 9 bases. Germline V gene data show CDR1 as SEHNR and CDR2 as FQNEAQ (reference sequence). There are 11 residues in the CDR3. The V and J ends lost 5 bases and 13 bases, in that order; junction bases with no gene match: 5. The CDR3 nucleotides read TGTGCCAGCAGCCCGGGGACAGGGTTGTACTTC. It specifies CASSPGTGLYF. The whole variable domain, remainder taken from reference TRBV7-9 and TRBJ2-5, is DTGVSQNPRHKITKRGQNVTFRCDPISEHNRLYWYRQTLGQGPEFLTYFQNEAQLEKSRLLSDRFSAERPKGSFSTLEIQRTEQGDSAMYLCASSPGTGLYFGPGTRLLVL.

The chain combines TRBV6-1 with TRBJ1-1; TRBD1 matches at 7 bases. CDR1 MNHNS and CDR2 SASEGT come from the germline V gene. The CDR3 runs to 17 residues. The V segment lost 4 bases and the J segment 4 bases; nucleotides outside the gene matches: 15. Here the CDR3 DNA reads TGTGCCAGCAGTGGGGGTACCGGGACAGAACCAACCACTGAAGCTTTCTTT. This sequence encodes CASSGGTGTEPTTEAFF.

The chain uses TRBV19 and TRBJ2-2; 10 nucleotides agree with TRBD1. The CDR3 is 17 residues long. Germline V gene data show CDR1 as LNHDA and CDR2 as SQIVND (reference sequence). The V and J ends lost 5 bases and 4 bases, in that order; junction bases with no gene match: 10. The CDR3 DNA reads as TGTGCCAGTAGTGCCTCCGACAGGGGGCGGTTCACCGGGGAGCTGTTTTTT. It yields the protein CASSASDRGRFTGELFF.

V is TRBV5-1 and J is TRBJ2-5; D is perhaps TRBD2 (6 bases). Deletions cut 0 bases from V and 2 bases from J, with 23 bases between. This CDR3 has 19 amino acids. CDR1 and CDR2 (germline): SGHRS, YFSETQ. This chain's CDR3 is CASSLVGKSSSALQETQYF. For the CDR3, the DNA is TGCGCCAGCAGCTTGGTCGGGAAATCGTCTAGCGCTCTACAAGAGACCCAGTACTTC.

The V gene is TRBV5-1, the J gene TRBJ2-5; 12 nucleotides align to TRBD2. V dropped 3 bases and J dropped 2; count of bases not matched to a gene: 20. The CDR3 is made up of 21 amino acids. CDR1 SGHRS and CDR2 YFSETQ come from the germline V gene. The chain's CDR3 is CASSSDFFGLAGGPGQETQYF. In DNA form, the CDR3 reads TGCGCCAGCAGCTCCGATTTTTTTGGTCTAGCGGGAGGGCCGGGGCAAGAGACCCAGTACTTC.